This T cell receptor beta chain was identified in a study of identifying expanded T cells in peripheral blood. Overall study findings and caveats: Clone count variance between approximately 2-week samples rose with total template count. Differentially abundant clones: about 1.1 between replicates, 15 to 17 at two to three weeks, around 19 at four.

Collection occurred without any documented infections or immune events in donors. Concerning this clone itself: Its antigen is as yet unknown.

Unmatched junction bases numbered 2, after V lost 4 bases and J lost 3 bases. The CDR3 length is 13 residues. Per the germline V gene, CDR1 is SGHNT and CDR2 is YYREEE (reference sequence). Sequenced by immunoSEQ multiplex PCR; TCRdb stores in-frame clones only, minus some. The repertoire includes over 100,000 clones, 88% of them detected once, and 12% to 15% sits in the top ten. The chain joins TRBV5-4 to TRBJ2-3; TRBD2 matches at 7 bases. This clonotype was sampled from a person aged 18 to 75 in good health. The sequenced material came from blood. The CDR3 loop is CASSQAGTDTQYF. The CDR3 DNA reads as TGTGCCAGCAGCCAAGCGGGAACAGATACGCAGTATTTT.